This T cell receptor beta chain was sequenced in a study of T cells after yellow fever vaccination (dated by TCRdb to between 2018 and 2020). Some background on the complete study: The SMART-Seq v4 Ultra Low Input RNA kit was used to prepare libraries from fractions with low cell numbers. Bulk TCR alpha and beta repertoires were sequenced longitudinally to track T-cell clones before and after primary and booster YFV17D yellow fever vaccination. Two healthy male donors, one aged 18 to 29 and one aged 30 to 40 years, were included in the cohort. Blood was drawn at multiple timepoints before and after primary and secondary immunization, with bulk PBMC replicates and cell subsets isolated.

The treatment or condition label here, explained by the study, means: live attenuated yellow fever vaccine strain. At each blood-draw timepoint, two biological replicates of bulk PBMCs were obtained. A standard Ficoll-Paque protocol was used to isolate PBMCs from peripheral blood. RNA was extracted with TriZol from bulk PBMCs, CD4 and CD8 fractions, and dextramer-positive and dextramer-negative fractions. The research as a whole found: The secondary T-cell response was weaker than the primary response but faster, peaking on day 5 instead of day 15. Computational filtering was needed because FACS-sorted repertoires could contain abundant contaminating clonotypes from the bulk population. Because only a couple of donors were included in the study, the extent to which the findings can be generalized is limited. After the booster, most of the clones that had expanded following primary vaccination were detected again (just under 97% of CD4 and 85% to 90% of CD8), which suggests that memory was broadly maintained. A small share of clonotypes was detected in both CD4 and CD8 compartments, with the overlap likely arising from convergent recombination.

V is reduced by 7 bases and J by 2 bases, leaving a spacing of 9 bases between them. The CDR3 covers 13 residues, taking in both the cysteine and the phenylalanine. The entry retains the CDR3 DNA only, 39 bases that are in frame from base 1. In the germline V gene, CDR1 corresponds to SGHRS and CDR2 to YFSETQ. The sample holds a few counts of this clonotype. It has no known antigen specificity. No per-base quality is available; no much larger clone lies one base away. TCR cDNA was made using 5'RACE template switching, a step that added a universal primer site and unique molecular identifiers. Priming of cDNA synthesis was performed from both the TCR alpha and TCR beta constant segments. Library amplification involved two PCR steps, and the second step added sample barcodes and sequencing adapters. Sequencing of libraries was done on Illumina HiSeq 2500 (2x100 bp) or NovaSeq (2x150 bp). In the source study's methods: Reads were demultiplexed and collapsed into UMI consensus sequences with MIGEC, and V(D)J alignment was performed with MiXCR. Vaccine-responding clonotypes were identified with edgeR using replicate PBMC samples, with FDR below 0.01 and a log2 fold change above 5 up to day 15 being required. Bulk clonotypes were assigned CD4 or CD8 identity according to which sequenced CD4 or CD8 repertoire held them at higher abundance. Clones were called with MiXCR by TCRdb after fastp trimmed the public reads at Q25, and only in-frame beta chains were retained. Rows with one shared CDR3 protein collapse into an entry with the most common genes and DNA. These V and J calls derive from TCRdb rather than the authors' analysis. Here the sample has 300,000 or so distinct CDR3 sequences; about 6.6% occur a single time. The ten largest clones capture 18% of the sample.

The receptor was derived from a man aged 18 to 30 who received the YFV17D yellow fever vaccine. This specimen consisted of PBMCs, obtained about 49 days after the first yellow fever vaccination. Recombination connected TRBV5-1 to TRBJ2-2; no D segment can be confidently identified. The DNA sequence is TGCGCCAGCTCTCCTTTTAACACCGGGGAGCTGTTTTTT. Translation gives CASSPFNTGELFF.